This record concerns one T cell receptor beta chain sequence. The data were taken from a study of glioma-infiltrating T cells. The CDR3 has 12 amino acids. The ends were cut back, 4 bases at V and 6 bases at J, with 7 bases in the middle. Using RNA template, CDR3s of TCR alpha and beta were amplified with iRepertoire arm-PCR. TCRdb reprocessed the multiplex PCR reads via MiXCR and lists one record per CDR3 protein. The sample carries over 90,000 distinct CDR3 sequences, around 28% recorded once. The sequence was collected from a human donor with low-grade glioma or glioblastoma, undergoing nonglioma brain surgery, or in good health (not recorded which). Material: glioma tissue, nonneoplastic brain tissue, or PBMCs (not recorded which). V usage is TRBV12-3 or TRBV12-4 and J usage is TRBJ2-4; no definite D call. The CDR3 is CASSSPRNIQYF. For the CDR3, the DNA is TGTGCCAGCAGTTCCCCCCGAAACATTCAGTACTTC.